This T cell receptor beta chain was identified in a study of cytomegalovirus exposure and HLA in healthy donors. Libraries were prepared by immunoSEQ multiplex PCR; TCRdb keeps only in-frame clonotypes and omits some of them. The sample has under 400,000 clones; 88% are singletons. Concerning this clone: Antigen specificity is unknown.

V shed 6 bases and J shed 2 bases, with 11 bases lying between them. In germline, CDR1 is KGHSH, CDR2 LQKENI. The CDR3 extends over 14 amino acids. Study-wide results and limits: Cytomegalovirus-associated TCR beta chains were listed, numbering roughly 150.

Sequencing was performed on PBMCs. The clonotype originates from a man younger than 45 in good health and CMV-seronegative. The chain has TRBV18 and TRBJ1-5, with D possibly being TRBD1 (6 bases). The CDR3 DNA reads as TGTGCCAGCTCTCAGGGGTCGGGCAATCAGCCCCAGCATTTT. Protein product: CASSQGSGNQPQHF.